This entry describes one T cell receptor beta chain. Its cognate antigen is unknown. The sample belongs to a study of T cell repertoires in cytomegalovirus infection. Study outcomes and limitations: There were carriers of CMV plus the relevant HLA, and cumulative public TCR beta family frequency identified them.

Trimming left V 1 base short and J 6 bases short, with 13 bases between. This CDR3 has 15 amino acids. Germline assignment: CDR1 SGHTA and CDR2 FQGNSA. In TCRdb, the reads were re-called with MiXCR into one record per CDR3 protein. The data show some 480,000 distinct CDR3 sequences, 30% to 40% seen once. The source was cultured PBMCs, collected from culture after CMV antigen stimulation. V gene TRBV7-2 combines with J gene TRBJ2-1; the D gene is possibly TRBD1 (6 bases). This clonotype originated in a human donor in good health (CMV status not recorded). Some clones in this sample may be carry-over from other donors' samples. The CDR3 sequence is CASSLVGGNRNEQFF. For the CDR3, the DNA is TGTGCCAGCAGCTTAGTAGGGGGAAACCGCAATGAGCAGTTCTTC. Variable domain in full (rest from reference TRBV7-2 and TRBJ2-1): GAGVSQSPSNKVTEKGKDVELRCDPISGHTALYWYRQSLGQGLEFLIYFQGNSAPDKSGLPSDRFSAERTGGSVSTLTIQRTQQEDSAVYLCASSLVGGNRNEQFFGPGTRLTVL.